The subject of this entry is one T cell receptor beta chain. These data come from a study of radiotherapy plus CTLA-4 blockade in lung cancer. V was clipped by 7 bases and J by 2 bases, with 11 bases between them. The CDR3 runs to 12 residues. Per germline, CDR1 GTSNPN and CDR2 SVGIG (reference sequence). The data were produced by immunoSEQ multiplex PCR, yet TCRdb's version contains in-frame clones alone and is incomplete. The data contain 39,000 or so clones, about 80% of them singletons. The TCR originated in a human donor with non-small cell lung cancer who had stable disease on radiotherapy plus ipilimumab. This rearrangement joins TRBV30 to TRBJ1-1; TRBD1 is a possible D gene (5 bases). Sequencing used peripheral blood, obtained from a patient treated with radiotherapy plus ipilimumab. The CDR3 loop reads CALNRPNTEAFF. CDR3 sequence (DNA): TGTGCCTTAAACAGGCCAAACACTGAAGCTTTCTTT.